The rows below give T cell receptor beta chains drawn from one sample of a study of cytomegalovirus exposure and HLA in healthy donors. Sequencing was performed with immunoSEQ multiplex PCR; in TCRdb, only in-frame clones are kept and a portion is missing. The repertoire includes approximately 150,000 clones, 73% of them detected once, and under 5.5% sits in the top ten. Input material: PBMCs. The origin of the receptors is a young woman in good health and CMV-seropositive. The CDR3 runs from the conserved cysteine through the conserved F or W. Clone sizes are given selectively: once, few, many, or a class where the clone is expanded.

V	size	J	CDR3
TRBV27	-	TRBJ2-3	CASSLWGDRGPDTQYF
TRBV25-1	once	TRBJ2-2	CASSERGPFTGELFF
TRBV4-3	-	-	CASSQGTGPYSYEQYF
TRBV7-6	few	TRBJ1-1	CASRGQGRSTEAFF
TRBV19	-	TRBJ1-1	CASSTYTEAFF
TRBV7-2	-	TRBJ2-3	CASSPRTGTDTQYF
TRBV4-3	-	TRBJ2-3	CASSQGPGGDRTDTQYF
TRBV19	few	TRBJ1-2	CASSVAGTALGWDGYTF
TRBV30	-	TRBJ2-1	CAWSGTYNEQFF
TRBV30	few	TRBJ2-5	CAWDDRGAETQYF
TRBV27	-	TRBJ2-2	CASSLSRGRTGELFF
TRBV2	-	-	CASSQGPYEQYF
TRBV9	few	TRBJ2-5	CASSVVAGPQETQYF
TRBV4-3	-	TRBJ2-7	CASSQATEYEQYF
TRBV5-1	once	TRBJ2-2	CASSLLLTGTGSTGELFF
TRBV6-5	-	TRBJ1-2	CASSVDRGERGYTF
TRBV2	few	TRBJ1-1	CASTLLGGAYTEAFF
TRBV6-6	-	TRBJ1-2	CASSYELQGNYGYTF
TRBV6-1	-	TRBJ2-7	CAVLVPGRDDEQYF
TRBV6-5	-	TRBJ1-2	CASRRDSPNYGYTF
TRBV5-1	-	TRBJ1-6	CASSLQTGNSPLHF
TRBV4-2	few	TRBJ1-3	CASSQVSVAGNTIYF
TRBV13	few	TRBJ2-1	CASSRTSGDLYNEQFF
TRBV9	-	TRBJ2-7	CASSVDAGPIEQYF
TRBV5-8	-	TRBJ2-2	CASSRGLRITGELFF
TRBV18	-	TRBJ1-1	CASTHMDSSTEAFF
TRBV4-1	once	TRBJ2-6	CASSLTGLSGANVLTF
TRBV9	-	TRBJ1-4	CASSVDEDRANEKLFF
TRBV9	-	TRBJ2-1	CASSVYGGGPYNEQFF
TRBV19	-	TRBJ1-6	CASDPGQHNSPLHF
TRBV18	-	TRBJ1-5	CASSLQGPSNQPQHF
TRBV13	-	TRBJ2-7	CASSSAGQGAYEQYF
TRBV5-1	-	TRBJ2-1	CASSLDSGGAGSEQFF
TRBV6-4	-	TRBJ2-3	CASSASGSTDTQYF
TRBV5-6	-	TRBJ2-1	CASSLGLALNEQFF
TRBV10-3	-	TRBJ2-3	CAISEMGLAGDGTDTQYF
TRBV15	-	TRBJ2-7	CATSRPTKTGLPYEQYF
TRBV6-1	-	TRBJ1-5	CASSKTGIQPQHF
TRBV19	-	TRBJ2-3	CASSIGEALTDTQYF
TRBV6-1	-	TRBJ1-2	CASSEGFPRRWGYGYTF